This T cell receptor beta chain was sequenced for a study of shared clonotypes between healthy human individuals. Overall study results and limits: The rarefaction results pointed to incomplete sorted-subset sequencing despite large depth. Represented diversity, genetic and exposure-history alike, was limited by few donors. In general, naive subsets displayed greater estimated richness than memory subsets did.

Generated by immunoSEQ multiplex PCR, the TCRdb table keeps only in-frame clones and is missing some. The sample gives 2 million to 3 million clones, roughly 93% of which show up once; 0.35% to 0.45% is in the top ten. On this clone: What it recognizes is unknown.

Sequencing used naive CD4+ T cells from PBMCs. Subset indicated: CD45RA+ positively selected. The sequence was obtained from a young man in good health. Some clones in this sample may be carry-over from other donors' samples.

The CDR3 sequence: CASSFLVVSDGNTGELFF. CDR3 sequence (DNA): TGCGCCAGCAGCTTTCTTGTTGTTTCGGACGGGAACACCGGGGAGCTGTTTTTT. The V and J genes are TRBV5-1 and TRBJ2-2; D is uncertain. V was shortened by 2 bases and J by 1 base, with 18 bases between the two germline ends. This CDR3 is built from 18 residues. Germline CDR1 is SGHRS and CDR2 is YFSETQ.